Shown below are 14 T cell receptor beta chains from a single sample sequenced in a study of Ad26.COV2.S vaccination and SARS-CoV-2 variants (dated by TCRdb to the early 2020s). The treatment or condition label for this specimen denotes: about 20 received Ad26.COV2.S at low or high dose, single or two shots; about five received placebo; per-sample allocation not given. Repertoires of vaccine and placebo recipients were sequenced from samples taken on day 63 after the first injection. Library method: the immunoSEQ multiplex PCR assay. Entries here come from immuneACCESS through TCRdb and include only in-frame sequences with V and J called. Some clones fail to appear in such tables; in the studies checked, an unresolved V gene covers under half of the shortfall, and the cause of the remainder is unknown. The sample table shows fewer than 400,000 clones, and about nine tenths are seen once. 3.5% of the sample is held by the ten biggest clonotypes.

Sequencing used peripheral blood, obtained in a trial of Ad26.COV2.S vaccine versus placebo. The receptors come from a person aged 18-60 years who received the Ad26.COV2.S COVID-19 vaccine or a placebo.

This chain's CDR3 is CASLILTGELFF. CDR3 in DNA: TGCGCCAGCCTAATCTTGACCGGGGAGCTGTTTTTT. The J gene is TRBJ2-2, the V gene TRBV5-1; no definite D call. Germline V gene data show CDR1 as SGHRS and CDR2 as YFSETQ. Between the trimmed V and J ends, which lost 7 bases and 5 bases, there was a span of 9 bases. CDR3 length: 12 residues.

CDR3 in DNA: TGTGCCAGCAGCAGGGACCTCACTAACTATGGCTACACCTTC. Translating gives CASSRDLTNYGYTF. The chain recombines TRBV6-6 with TRBJ1-2, with a weak D call TRBD1 (5 bases). Germline V gene lookup returns CDR1 MNHNY and CDR2 SVGAGI (reference sequence). The CDR3 sequence is 14 residues long. V lost 6 bases and J lost 0, with 11 bases in between.

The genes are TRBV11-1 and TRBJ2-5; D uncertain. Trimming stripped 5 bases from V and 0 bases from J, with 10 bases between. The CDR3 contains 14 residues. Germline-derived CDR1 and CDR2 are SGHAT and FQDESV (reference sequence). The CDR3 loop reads CASSVRPYQETQYF. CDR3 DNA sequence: TGTGCCAGCAGCGTTAGACCCTACCAAGAGACCCAGTACTTC.

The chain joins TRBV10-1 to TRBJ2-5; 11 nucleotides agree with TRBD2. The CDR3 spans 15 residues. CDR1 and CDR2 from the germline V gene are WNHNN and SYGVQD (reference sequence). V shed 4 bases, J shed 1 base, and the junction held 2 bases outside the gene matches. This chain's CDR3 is CASSVGTSGQETQYF. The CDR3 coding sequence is TGCGCCAGCAGTGTGGGGACTAGCGGCCAAGAGACCCAGTACTTC.

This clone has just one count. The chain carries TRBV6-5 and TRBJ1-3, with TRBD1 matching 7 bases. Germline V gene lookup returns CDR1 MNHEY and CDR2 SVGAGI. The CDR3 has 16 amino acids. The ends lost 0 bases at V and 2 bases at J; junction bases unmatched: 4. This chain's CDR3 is CASSYSRQGAGNTIYF. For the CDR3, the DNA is TGTGCCAGCAGTTACTCTCGACAGGGTGCTGGAAACACCATATATTTT.

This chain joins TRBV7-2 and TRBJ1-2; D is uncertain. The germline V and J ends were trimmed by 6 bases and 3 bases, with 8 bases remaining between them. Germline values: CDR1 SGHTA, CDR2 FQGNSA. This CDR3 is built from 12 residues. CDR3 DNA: TGTGCCAGCAGTGCCAGCTACTATGGCTACACCTTC. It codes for CASSASYYGYTF.

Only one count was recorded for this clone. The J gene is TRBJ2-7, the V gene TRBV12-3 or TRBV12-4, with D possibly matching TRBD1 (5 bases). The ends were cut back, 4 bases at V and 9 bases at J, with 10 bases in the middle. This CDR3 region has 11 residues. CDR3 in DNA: TGTGCCAGCAGTTCAGGGATGGGGCAGTACTTC. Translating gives CASSSGMGQYF.

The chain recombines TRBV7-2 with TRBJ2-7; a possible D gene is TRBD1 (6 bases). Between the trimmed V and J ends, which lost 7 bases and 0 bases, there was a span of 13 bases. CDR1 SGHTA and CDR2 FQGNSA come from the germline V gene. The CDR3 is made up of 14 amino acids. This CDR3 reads CASTKDRYSYEQYF. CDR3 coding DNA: TGTGCCAGCACAAAAGACAGGTACTCCTACGAGCAGTACTTC.

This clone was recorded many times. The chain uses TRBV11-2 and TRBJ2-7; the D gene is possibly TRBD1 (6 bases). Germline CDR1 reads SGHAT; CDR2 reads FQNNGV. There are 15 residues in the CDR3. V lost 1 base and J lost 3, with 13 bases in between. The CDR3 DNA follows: TGTGCCAGCAGCTTAGGCCCGGACAGAAACTACGAGCAGTACTTC. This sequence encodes CASSLGPDRNYEQYF.

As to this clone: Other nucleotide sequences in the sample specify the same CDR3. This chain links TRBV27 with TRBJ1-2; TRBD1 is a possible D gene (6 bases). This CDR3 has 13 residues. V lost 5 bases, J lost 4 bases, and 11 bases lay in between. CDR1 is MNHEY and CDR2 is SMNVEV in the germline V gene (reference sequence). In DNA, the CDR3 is TGTGCCAGCAGTCTAAAGGGGGGCTATGGCTACACCTTC. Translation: CASSLKGGYGYTF.

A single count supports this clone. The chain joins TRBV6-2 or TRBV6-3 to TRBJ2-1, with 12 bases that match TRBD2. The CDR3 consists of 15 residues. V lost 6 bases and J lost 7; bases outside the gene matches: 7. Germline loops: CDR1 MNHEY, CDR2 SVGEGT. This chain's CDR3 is CASSQTSGGLNEQFF. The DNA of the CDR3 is TGTGCCAGCAGCCAGACTAGCGGGGGTTTGAATGAGCAGTTCTTC.

In DNA form, the CDR3 reads TGTGCCAGCAGCCAAGACTTGTCAGGCAATGAGCAGTTCTTC. It specifies CASSQDLSGNEQFF. The chain recombines TRBV3-1 (or the pseudogene TRBV3-2) with TRBJ2-1; D remains unclear. CDR1 LGHDT and CDR2 YNNKEL come from the germline V gene (reference sequence). The CDR3 has 14 residues. V dropped 0 bases and J dropped 6 bases, with 9 bases sitting between them.

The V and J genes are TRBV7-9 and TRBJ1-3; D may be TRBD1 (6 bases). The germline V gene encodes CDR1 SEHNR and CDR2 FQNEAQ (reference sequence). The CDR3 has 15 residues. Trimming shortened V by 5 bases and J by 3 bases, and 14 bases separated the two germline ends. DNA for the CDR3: TGTGCCAGCAGCCAGGACAGTTTCGATGGAAACACCATATATTTT. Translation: CASSQDSFDGNTIYF.

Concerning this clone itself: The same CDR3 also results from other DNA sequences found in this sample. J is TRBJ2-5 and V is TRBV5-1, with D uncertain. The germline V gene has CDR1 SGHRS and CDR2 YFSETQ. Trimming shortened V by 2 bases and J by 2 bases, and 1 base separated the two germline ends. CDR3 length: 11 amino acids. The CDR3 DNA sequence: TGCGCCAGCAGCTTTCAAGAGACCCAGTACTTC. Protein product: CASSFQETQYF.